This TCR beta chain came from a study of regulatory T cells in long-lasting Graves disease. Study information: Persistence in Graves' disease denoted antithyroid drug use beyond 5 years alongside positive TSH receptor antibodies.

Time point here: persistent/refractory GD, antithyroid drugs over 5 years with positive TRAb. There was RNA extracted from PBMCs, and the TCR library was made from it. By American Thyroid Association guidelines, Graves' disease was diagnosed in the cohort. Library construction for TCR beta used iRepertoire HTBI primers and Arm-PCR of CDR3 regions. TCRdb re-derived calls from the multiplex PCR reads in MiXCR, one entry per CDR3 protein. The repertoire consists of some 450,000 distinct CDR3 sequences, with around a quarter occurring once and the leading ten covering about a quarter. General study points: With persistent disease, TRBV28, TRBJ1-2 and TRBJ2-5 were the favored segments. Persistent Graves' patients possessed reduced TCR diversity relative to recently diagnosed ones.

This clonotype was seen a few times. What it binds is unknown. The CDR3 runs 14 residues. Germline V gene data show CDR1 as SQVTM and CDR2 as ANQGSEA. V was trimmed by 3 bases and J by 0 bases, leaving 11 bases between them. The receptor comes from a female donor with Graves disease. The source was peripheral blood mononuclear cells (PBMCs), collected when the disease was refractory, from a patient treated with antithyroid drugs. The genes are TRBV29-1 and TRBJ1-1, with a possible D match to TRBD1 (6 bases). CDR3 nucleotide sequence: TGCAGCGTTGAGGGGGGACACCTGAACACTGAAGCTTTCTTT. This sequence encodes CSVEGGHLNTEAFF.